The present T cell receptor beta chain was sequenced within a study of blood T cell repertoires in COVID-19. Some clones are missing from TCRdb's copy, which holds only in-frame ones; the method was immunoSEQ multiplex PCR. Among about 300,000 clones listed, around 90% were seen once. V shed 7 bases and J shed 2 bases, with 23 bases lying between them. Germline V gives CDR1 MDHEN, CDR2 SYDVKM. This CDR3 comprises 17 residues. The specimen was peripheral blood. This TCR derives from a man aged 18 to 30 with active or convalescent COVID-19. The chain recombines TRBV28 with TRBJ1-1; D not resolved. The chain's CDR3 is CASISRRLLAFNTEAFF. CDR3 sequence (DNA): TGTGCCAGCATCTCCCGGCGGTTGCTGGCTTTCAACACTGAAGCTTTCTTT.